This T cell receptor beta chain was profiled in a study of shared clonotypes between healthy human individuals. Study-wide background: With ages of 18 to 49, the donors were a couple of women and three men.

This clone is a singleton in its sample. Antigen: not known. The CDR3 runs to 16 residues. Germline lookup yields CDR1 SGHVS and CDR2 FQNEAQ. The V and J ends lost 5 bases and 1 base respectively, with 17 bases between them. The study, taken as a whole, reports: Clonotype sharing levels among donors were expected to vary with sequencing depth.

Generated by immunoSEQ multiplex PCR, the TCRdb table keeps only in-frame clones and is missing some. The sample yields 2,500,000 or so clones, around 90% seen once. The sequencing input was naive CD4+ T cells sorted from blood. Specified subset: CD45RA+ positively selected. This TCR derives from a man in his late teens or twenties in good health. J is TRBJ1-1 and V is TRBV7-8; possibly TRBD1 for D (6 bases). CDR3: CASSKPRTDSNTEAFF. Written as DNA, the CDR3 is TGTGCCAGCAGCAAACCCCGGACAGACTCGAACACTGAAGCTTTCTTT.